This entry describes one TCR beta chain. The data stem from a study of CD8 T cells in Susac syndrome. Trimming left V 5 bases short and J 3 bases short, with 13 bases between. The germline V gene has CDR1 SGHTA and CDR2 FQGTGA. The CDR3 has 15 amino acids. It was with random hexamers that roughly 0.5 to 1 ug RNA was reverse transcribed. Each CDR3 protein is one row after TCRdb ran MiXCR on the immunoSEQ multiplex PCR reads. The repertoire holds about 180,000 distinct CDR3 sequences, with roughly 95% as singletons. This clonotype was obtained from a human donor with multiple sclerosis. The chain uses TRBV7-3 and TRBJ2-2, with D maybe TRBD1 (6 bases). Specimen: CD4+ T cells from PBMCs. The CDR3 reads CASSPGTYYTGELFF. CDR3 sequence (DNA): TGTGCCAGCAGCCCCGGGACATACTACACCGGGGAGCTGTTTTTT. The full variable domain, in which reference TRBV7-3 and TRBJ2-2 provide the parts outside the CDR3, is GAGVSQTPSNKVTEKGKYVELRCDPISGHTALYWYRQSLGQGPEFLIYFQGTGAADDSGLPNDRFFAVRPEGSVSTLKIQRTERGDSAVYLCASSPGTYYTGELFFGEGSRLTVL.